Listed below are T cell receptor beta chains from one sample, sequenced in a study of early T cells in non-severe SARS-CoV-2 infection. TCRdb reprocessed the 5' RACE reads with MiXCR, giving one entry per CDR3 protein. Of about 62,000 distinct CDR3 sequences in the sample, about 9.9% were seen once. Sequencing used whole blood. These receptors originate from an adult who was a healthcare worker with PCR-confirmed SARS-CoV-2 infection or an uninfected control (not recorded which). CDR3s include the opening cysteine and the closing phenylalanine or tryptophan. The order of the fields is D gene, clone size, V gene, J gene, CDR3 DNA, CDR3 protein. The D gene is left open where the match is weak. Not all rows give a size; the values are once, few, many and, for expanded clones, a class.

-,few,TRBV5-1,TRBJ2-6,TGCGCCAGCAGCTTGGTTCCGGGATCTGGGGCCAACGTCCTGACTTTC,CASSLVPGSGANVLTF
-,once,TRBV5-1,TRBJ2-3,TGCGCCAGCAGCTTGGCCCGGCAGGCTGCAGATACGCAGTATTTT,CASSLARQAADTQYF
TRBD1,few,TRBV15,TRBJ1-2,TGTGCCACCAGCAGCTTCACAGGGGTCTCATCTAACTATGGCTACACCTTC,CATSSFTGVSSNYGYTF
-,many,TRBV29-1,TRBJ2-3,TGCACATCAGATACGCAGTATTTT,CTSDTQYF
-,-,TRBV18,TRBJ1-2,TGTGCCAGCTCACCGCCATCAGGGCTTGGCTACACCTTC,CASSPPSGLGYTF
TRBD1,many,TRBV20-1,TRBJ1-2,TGCAGTGCTAGTGACAGGGGCTACTATGGCTACACCTTC,CSASDRGYYGYTF
-,few,TRBV25-1,TRBJ1-2,TGTGCCAGCAGTGAACAGGGACAATCAGGCCACCTCTATGGCTACACCTTC,CASSEQGQSGHLYGYTF
TRBD1,few,TRBV28,TRBJ1-2,TGTGCCAGCAGCCTTGGGACAGGCTATGGCTACACCTTC,CASSLGTGYGYTF
TRBD1,many,TRBV20-1,TRBJ1-6,TGCAGTGCACGGGACAGGGGATTTGGGGGATCACCCCTCCACTTT,CSARDRGFGGSPLHF
TRBD2,few,TRBV12-3/TRBV12-4,TRBJ2-2,TGTGCCAGCAGTTTATCCCAAGCGGGGGGGCCCGGGGAGCTGTTTTTT,CASSLSQAGGPGELFF
TRBD1,-,TRBV11-2,TRBJ2-2,TGTGCCAGCAGCACGGGGACAGGGTGGGATACCGGGGAGCTGTTTTTT,CASSTGTGWDTGELFF
-,many,TRBV20-1,TRBJ1-6,TGCAGTGCACAGATGAATGGGCAGCTTAATTCACCCCTCCACTTT,CSAQMNGQLNSPLHF
TRBD1,-,TRBV12-3/TRBV12-4,TRBJ1-2,TGTGCCAGCAGGAGACTGACAGGGGCTAACTATGGCTACACCTTC,CASRRLTGANYGYTF
TRBD1,few,TRBV4-1,TRBJ1-6,TGCGCCAGCAGCCAACGACAGGGGGCTTATTCACCCCTCCACTTT,CASSQRQGAYSPLHF
-,-,TRBV6-2/TRBV6-3,TRBJ1-2,TGTGCCAGCAGTTTGGGACGGCAGTCTAACTATGGCTACACCTTC,CASSLGRQSNYGYTF
TRBD1,few,TRBV19,TRBJ1-5,TGTGCCAGTAGTCCGCTGGGGGGACAGGGAGATCAGCCCCAGCATTTT,CASSPLGGQGDQPQHF
TRBD1,few,TRBV20-1,TRBJ1-3,TGCAGTGCTAGGTATGACAGGGACGGAAACACCATATATTTT,CSARYDRDGNTIYF
-,many,TRBV18,TRBJ2-2,TGTGCCAGCTCACCACCTGGGACACCGAACACCGGGGAGCTGTTTTTT,CASSPPGTPNTGELFF
-,many,TRBV7-9,TRBJ1-2,TGTGCCAGCAGCCCAGTTGGGGCAATTGGCTACACCTTC,CASSPVGAIGYTF
TRBD1,few,TRBV20-1,TRBJ1-2,TGCAGTGCGGGAGAGGGACAGGGTACAATCTATGGCTACACCTTC,CSAGEGQGTIYGYTF
-,few,TRBV4-1,TRBJ2-1,TGCGCCAGCAGCCCCGCCGAGGAAGTATACAATGAGCAGTTCTTC,CASSPAEEVYNEQFF
-,few,TRBV7-8,TRBJ2-2,TGTGCCAGCAGCTTAGTAGGGGGGAACACCGGGGAGCTGTTTTTT,CASSLVGGNTGELFF
-,few,TRBV10-2,TRBJ2-5,TGCGCCAGCAGTGGTAGGGGTAGGGAAGAGACCCAGTACTTC,CASSGRGREETQYF
-,few,TRBV14,TRBJ2-3,TGTGCCAGCAGCCAGCAGGCTCAGCGGATAGATACGCAGTATTTT,CASSQQAQRIDTQYF
TRBD1,few,TRBV5-6,TRBJ1-2,TGTGCCAGCAGCTCCATACTAACCCGACAGGGGATGAACTATGGCTACACCTTC,CASSSILTRQGMNYGYTF
TRBD1,few,TRBV5-1,TRBJ1-2,TGCGCCAGCAGCCCGGGACAGGGGGCTGATGGCTACACCTTC,CASSPGQGADGYTF
-,many,TRBV6-6,TRBJ1-5,TGTGCCAGCAGTTACTCGATATCGGGACTGGAAAATCAGCCCCAGCATTTT,CASSYSISGLENQPQHF
-,few,TRBV2,TRBJ2-5,TGTGCCAGCAGTGATGGGAATTCAGAGACCCAGTACTTC,CASSDGNSETQYF
-,few,TRBV7-2,TRBJ2-1,TGTGCCAGCAGCTTAGCGCTCGCTAGCCGCCATGAGCAGTTCTTC,CASSLALASRHEQFF
-,-,TRBV9,TRBJ1-6,TGTGCCAGCAGCGTAGGGGCAGTCAATAATTCACCCCTCCACTTT,CASSVGAVNNSPLHF
-,-,TRBV21-1,TRBJ1-6,TGTGCCATATCCGCAGGGAATTCACCCCTCCACTTT,CAISAGNSPLHF
-,many,TRBV7-8,TRBJ1-6,TGTGCCAGCATTGCCCTCCACTTT,CASIALHF
-,many,TRBV13,TRBJ2-1,TGTGCCAGCAGCCATGAGACGGGAAATGAGCAGTTCTTC,CASSHETGNEQFF
-,-,TRBV29-1,TRBJ2-3,TGCAGCGTTGAAGATGGGATCGCAGTCGCAGATACGCAGTATTTT,CSVEDGIAVADTQYF
-,few,TRBV5-5,TRBJ1-6,TGTGCCAGCAGTATCAGGGGATCCCTCCACTTT,CASSIRGSLHF
-,many,TRBV5-1,TRBJ2-2,TGCGCCAGCAGCTTGGTAGGCGACGGGAACACCGGGGAGCTGTTTTTT,CASSLVGDGNTGELFF
-,few,TRBV6-6,TRBJ2-1,TGTGCCAGCGCAGTTGACGGCCTTCTCAATGAGCAGTTCTTC,CASAVDGLLNEQFF
-,medium-sized,TRBV7-9,TRBJ2-5,TGTGCCAGCAGCTTAGACCCCCAAGAGACCCAGTACTTC,CASSLDPQETQYF
-,-,TRBV7-6,TRBJ2-3,TGTGCCAGCAGCTTAGCTGGGGGGCTTGATACGCAGTATTTT,CASSLAGGLDTQYF
-,few,TRBV5-4,TRBJ1-3,TGTGCCAGCAGCTTCCAGATCGCCATATATTTT,CASSFQIAIYF
-,-,TRBV5-1,TRBJ1-1,TGCGCCAGCAGCTATTCGGTTGGCACTGAAGCTTTCTTT,CASSYSVGTEAFF
-,many,TRBV18,TRBJ1-1,TGTGCCAGCTCACTTGGGACGGCGGCAAAGAACACTGAAGCTTTCTTT,CASSLGTAAKNTEAFF
-,many,TRBV5-4,TRBJ2-2,TGTGCCAGCAGCTCCACCGGGACAACCACCGGGGAGCTGTTTTTT,CASSSTGTTTGELFF
-,-,TRBV7-9,TRBJ2-5,TGTGCCAGCAGCTTATCGACTTTGGTCAAAGAGGCAGTAGAGGAGACCCAGTACTTC,CASSLSTLVKEAVEETQYF
-,few,TRBV12-3/TRBV12-4,TRBJ2-3,TGTGCCAGCAGTTTGTCGTTCTCCACAGATACGCAGTATTTT,CASSLSFSTDTQYF
TRBD1,-,TRBV2,TRBJ1-5,TGTGCCAGTAGTGCGGAGCAGGGGGCGTCTCAGCCCCAGCATTTT,CASSAEQGASQPQHF
-,few,TRBV2,TRBJ1-4,TGTGCCAGCAGTGACGGTGGTAATGAAAAACTGTTTTTT,CASSDGGNEKLFF
TRBD2,many,TRBV29-1,TRBJ2-5,TGCAGCGTTGAAAGACTAGCGGGGACAAGATCATACCAAGAGACCCAGTACTTC,CSVERLAGTRSYQETQYF
-,many,TRBV6-6,TRBJ2-1,TGTGCCAGCGCATCCAGGACAGAGAACAATGAGCAGTTCTTC,CASASRTENNEQFF
-,-,TRBV25-1,TRBJ1-3,TGTGCCAGCAGTCCGAACGGAAACACCATATATTTT,CASSPNGNTIYF
-,many,TRBV9,TRBJ2-3,TGTGCCAGCCACGGGGGCGCTAGCACAGATACGCAGTATTTT,CASHGGASTDTQYF
TRBD2,-,TRBV4-2,TRBJ2-1,TGTGCCAGCAGCCAAGATGGGGCTAGCGGGGGGAAGGATGAGCAGTTCTTC,CASSQDGASGGKDEQFF
TRBD2,-,TRBV20-1,TRBJ2-2,TGCAGTGCCTATAGCGGGGGGAGGAACACCGGGGAGCTGTTTTTT,CSAYSGGRNTGELFF
-,-,TRBV10-3,TRBJ2-5,TGTGCCATCAGTGATTGGAGGGAAGGAGAGACCCAGTACTTC,CAISDWREGETQYF
TRBD1,-,TRBV5-1,TRBJ2-3,TGCGCCAGCAGCCTAAGGGGACAGGGGGCAGATACGCAGTATTTT,CASSLRGQGADTQYF